These 15 T cell receptor beta chains were all obtained from the same sample, sequenced in a study of T cell repertoires in cytomegalovirus infection. TCRdb independently ran MiXCR on the reads; one entry per CDR3 protein. The profile covers a few hundred thousand distinct CDR3 sequences, with around a tenth appearing a single time and 3.5% to 4.5% taken by the ten largest. Sequenced material: PBMCs. The receptors stem from a human donor in good health (CMV status not recorded). Some clones in this sample may be carry-over from other donors' samples.

This chain uses TRBV29-1 with TRBJ2-2; 9 bases match TRBD1. Germline V gene lookup returns CDR1 SQVTM and CDR2 ANQGSEA. The CDR3 covers 13 residues. Unmatched junction bases numbered 3, after V lost 4 bases and J lost 6 bases. Here the CDR3 DNA reads TGCAGCGTTGGGACAGGGGTGGCCGGGGAGCTGTTTTTT. Translated, it gives CSVGTGVAGELFF.

This clonotype was seen only a few times. The chain carries TRBV7-2 and TRBJ2-7; the D gene could be TRBD1 or TRBD2 (5 bases each). Trimming took off 4 bases at V and 6 bases at J, with 10 bases between the two ends. The CDR3 length is 12 residues. Germline-derived CDR1 and CDR2 are SGHTA and FQGNSA. For the CDR3, the DNA is TGTGCCAGCAGCTCCTCGGGGCCCGAGCAGTACTTC. The encoded protein is CASSSSGPEQYF.

This clonotype has a count of ten or more. The chain combines TRBV7-8 with TRBJ2-7; 7 nucleotides align to TRBD2. This CDR3 has 18 residues. CDR1 is SGHVS, CDR2 FQNEAQ, per germline. V lost 0 bases, J lost 2 bases, and 13 bases stayed unmatched. CDR3 residues: CASSLAASGPGQAYEQYF. CDR3 coding DNA: TGTGCCAGCAGCTTAGCCGCTAGCGGTCCCGGTCAGGCCTACGAGCAGTACTTC.

This clonotype appeared a few times. The chain recombines TRBV7-2 with TRBJ1-2, with D perhaps TRBD1 (5 bases). Trimming took off 1 base at V and 2 bases at J, with 11 bases between the two ends. Germline assignment: CDR1 SGHTA and CDR2 FQGNSA. The CDR3 length is 15 residues. The chain's CDR3 is CASSLEPGGNYGYTF. The CDR3 DNA sequence: TGTGCCAGCAGCTTAGAACCGGGGGGGAACTATGGCTACACCTTC.

The V call is TRBV4-3, the J call TRBJ2-2; D might be TRBD1 (7 bases). The ends were cut back, 0 bases at V and 0 bases at J, with 17 bases in the middle. The CDR3 has 19 amino acids. The germline CDR1 and CDR2 sequences are LGHNA and YSLEER. The CDR3 here is CASSQDPPGGFANTGELFF. The CDR3 bases are TGCGCCAGCAGCCAAGATCCCCCAGGGGGGTTCGCGAACACCGGGGAGCTGTTTTTT.

This clonotype was counted at least ten times. This chain joins TRBV6-1 and TRBJ2-7; 11 bases line up with TRBD1. The trim removed 2 bases at V and 4 bases at J, leaving 4 bases unmatched. The V gene's germline CDR1 is MNHNS and CDR2 SASEGT. This CDR3 comprises 15 residues. The CDR3 sequence: CASSEPGQGVYEQYF. The CDR3 nucleotides are TGTGCCAGCAGTGAACCGGGACAGGGGGTTTACGAGCAGTACTTC.

V is TRBV6-1 and J is TRBJ2-2, with D possibly matching TRBD1 (6 bases). V was trimmed by 2 bases and J by 5 bases, leaving 18 bases between them. Germline CDR1 MNHNS, CDR2 SASEGT. CDR3 size: 17 residues. CDR3 residues: CASSERTRWTETGELFF. DNA for the CDR3: TGTGCCAGCAGTGAACGAACCAGGTGGACAGAGACCGGGGAGCTGTTTTTT.

This clonotype occurred many times. The chain recombines TRBV12-3 or TRBV12-4 with TRBJ1-3; no reliable D call. Trimming removed 6 bases from V and 2 bases from J, with 14 bases in between. The CDR3 is 15 residues long. In DNA form, the CDR3 reads TGTGCCAGCAGATCAACCGGGAAAACTGGAAACACCATATATTTT. Translating gives CASRSTGKTGNTIYF.

V and J are TRBV18 and TRBJ1-4, with D possibly matching TRBD1 (5 bases). The CDR3 contains 16 residues. From germline, CDR1 is KGHSH and CDR2 LQKENI. V lost 0 bases to trimming and J lost 8 bases, with 16 bases between them. CDR3 DNA: TGTGCCAGCTCACCACCGGTCGGGGGAACGAGAGAAAAACTGTTTTTT. This encodes CASSPPVGGTREKLFF.

This clonotype was seen a few times. The chain has TRBV29-1 and TRBJ1-1; no firm D call. V was cut by 4 bases and J by 6 bases, with 12 bases left in between. Germline loops: CDR1 SQVTM, CDR2 ANQGSEA. The CDR3 contains 12 residues. The CDR3 region is CSVAREGAEAFF. The CDR3 DNA sequence: TGCAGCGTTGCGAGGGAGGGAGCTGAAGCTTTCTTT.

The CDR3 coding sequence is TGTGCCAGCAGCTTATTGTTCGACTCCAGCTCCTACAATGAGCAGTTCTTC. Protein sequence: CASSLLFDSSSYNEQFF. The rearrangement uses TRBV11-2 and TRBJ2-1; the D is unclear. CDR3 length: 17 amino acids. V lost 2 bases, J lost 0 bases, and 14 bases lay in between. From germline, CDR1 is SGHAT and CDR2 FQNNGV. Filled out from reference TRBV11-2 and TRBJ2-1, the complete variable domain reads EAGVAQSPRYKIIEKRQSVAFWCNPISGHATLYWYQQILGQGPKLLIQFQNNGVVDDSQLPKDRFSAERLKGVDSTLKIQPAKLEDSAVYLCASSLLFDSSSYNEQFFGPGTRLTVL.

By proportion, this clonotype is medium-sized. This chain connects TRBV12-3 or TRBV12-4 to TRBJ1-5; 7 bases match TRBD1. V lost 7 bases to trimming and J lost 4 bases; unmatched junction nucleotides: 4. The CDR3 has 13 amino acids. The CDR3: CASTPTGNQPQHF. Written as DNA, the CDR3 is TGTGCCAGCACCCCGACAGGGAATCAGCCCCAGCATTTT.

This clonotype has ten or more counts. V and J are TRBV30 and TRBJ1-2; 9 positions match TRBD1. The CDR3 is made up of 14 amino acids. In germline, CDR1 is GTSNPN, CDR2 SVGIG (reference sequence). With V trimmed by 2 bases and J by 8 bases, 9 bases remained unmatched. In DNA form, the CDR3 reads TGTGCCTGGAGTCTTACCGGGACAGGGTACGGCTACACCTTC. As protein: CAWSLTGTGYGYTF.

The chain recombines TRBV7-2 with TRBJ1-6; D is ambiguous. V lost 5 bases, J lost 7 bases, and 12 bases lay in between. Germline V gives CDR1 SGHTA, CDR2 FQGNSA. The CDR3 is 14 residues long. The CDR3 nucleotides read TGTGCCAGCAGCCCTAGGGTGACGAATTCACCCCTCCACTTT. This translates into CASSPRVTNSPLHF.

Concerning this clonotype: A read error is possible here, since a much larger clone lies one base away. The chain has TRBV7-6 and TRBJ1-1, with 7 nucleotides matching TRBD1. V was pared by 8 bases and J by 11 bases, with 20 bases of the junction left unmatched. This CDR3 is 15 amino acids long. Looked up from germline, CDR1 is SGHVS and CDR2 is FNYEAQ. This CDR3 is CASRRPGQLLVDAFF. The CDR3 DNA follows: TGTGCCAGCCGGAGACCGGGACAGCTATTAGTAGACGCTTTCTTT.